The sequence of this T cell receptor (beta chain) was determined in a study of CD8+CD57+ T cells in acquired aplastic anemia. Germline V CDR1 and CDR2: WNHNN, SYGVQD (reference sequence). The CDR3 contains 16 residues. V trimming: 3 bases; J trimming: 13 bases; junction bases outside the gene matches: 12. This clonotype was observed a single time. Its target is unknown. General study findings and limits: Patients and controls shared roughly 28 CD8+ CDR3 sequences, which appeared highly expressed in patients and within their immunodominant clones.

Genomic DNA constituted the template upon which TCR beta VDJ and CDR3 profiling was performed. Each CDR3 protein gets one entry after TCRdb re-called the reads with MiXCR. The sample lists roughly 58,000 distinct CDR3 sequences, about 50% occurring once. Input material: sorted CD4+, CD8+, or CD8+CD57+ T cells (not recorded which) from PBMCs. The receptor was derived from a human donor in good health, serving as a control. V is TRBV10-1 and J is TRBJ1-6; 10 nucleotides align to TRBD1. CDR3 coding DNA: TGCGCCAGCAGTGATTTAGCAGGGACAGGGGCTTTGCCCCTCCACTTT. Its translation: CASSDLAGTGALPLHF.